The 25 T cell receptor beta chains below all came from one sample that was sequenced in a study of cytomegalovirus exposure and HLA in healthy donors (TCRdb year 2017). Receptors were amplified or captured by the immunoSEQ multiplex PCR assay. For the multiplex PCR, a mixture combining 60 forward primers for TCR Vbeta segments and 13 reverse primers for TCR Jbeta segments was used. This is the immuneACCESS table as TCRdb keeps it, with only in-frame sequences that have V and J called. A part of the clones is gone; compared with another copy, unresolved V genes explain less than half, and the rest is unexplained. The sample table records 140,000 or so clones; roughly 80% of these occur just once. Of the sample, about 4.1% is held by the ten largest clones. Sequenced input: PBMCs. These receptors were obtained from a woman between 35 and 50 years old in good health and CMV-seropositive.

This rearrangement joins TRBV5-1 to TRBJ2-1; D is perhaps TRBD1 (5 bases). There are 14 residues in the CDR3. The germline CDR1 and CDR2 sequences are SGHRS and YFSETQ. V was cut by 2 bases and J by 4 bases, with 10 bases left in between. The CDR3 region is CASSLDSDYNEQFF. In DNA form, the CDR3 reads TGCGCCAGCAGCTTAGACAGTGATTACAATGAGCAGTTCTTC. The full variable domain, rest sourced from reference TRBV5-1 and TRBJ2-1, is KAGVTQTPRYLIKTRGQQVTLSCSPISGHRSVSWYQQTPGQGLQFLFEYFSETQRNKGNFPGRFSGRQFSNSRSEMNVSTLELGDSALYLCASSLDSDYNEQFFGPGTRLTVL.

The rearrangement links TRBV6-1 to TRBJ1-1; 7 bases match TRBD1. CDR1 is MNHNS and CDR2 is SASEGT in the germline V gene. The V segment lost 6 bases and the J segment 1 base; nucleotides outside the gene matches: 2. CDR3 length: 13 amino acids. This CDR3 reads CASSRGRNTEAFF. DNA for the CDR3: TGTGCCAGCAGCAGGGGGAGGAACACTGAAGCTTTCTTT.

V gene TRBV28 combines with J gene TRBJ1-5; D remains ambiguous. The V and J ends lost 3 bases and 4 bases respectively, with 10 bases between them. Germline values: CDR1 MDHEN, CDR2 SYDVKM. The CDR3 loop spans 14 amino acids. The CDR3 region is CASSLEIRNQPQHF. The CDR3 coding sequence is TGTGCCAGCAGTTTGGAGATCAGAAATCAGCCCCAGCATTTT.

The rearrangement uses TRBV9 and TRBJ2-3; D is unclear. This CDR3 has 15 amino acids. V shed 1 base and J shed 1 base, with 10 bases lying between them. From germline, CDR1 is SGDLS and CDR2 YYNGEE. The DNA of the CDR3 is TGTGCCAGCAGCGTACCGGCAGGCGGCACAGATACGCAGTATTTT. It is translated as CASSVPAGGTDTQYF.

This chain links TRBV28 with TRBJ1-6; 9 nucleotides line up with TRBD1. This CDR3 region has 15 residues. Germline V gene data show CDR1 as MDHEN and CDR2 as SYDVKM. Trimming took 2 bases from V and 10 from J; bases not matched to a gene: 6. In nucleotides, the CDR3 is TGTGCCAGCAGTTTAACCGGGACAGGGCAATCACCCCTCCACTTT. Protein product: CASSLTGTGQSPLHF.

Turning to this clone: The junction differs from germline at one of its ends, possibly a read error. The chain links TRBV6-5 to TRBJ2-7, with 9 bases matching TRBD1. CDR1 is MNHEY, CDR2 SVGAGI, per germline. The CDR3 runs 14 residues. The chain's CDR3 is CASSWTGDSHEQYF. CDR3 nucleotide sequence: TGTGCCAGCAGTTGGACAGGGGACTCCCACGAGCAGTACTTC.

The J gene is TRBJ1-2, the V gene TRBV5-1; 8 bases map to TRBD1. The length of the CDR3 is 15 residues. CDR1 SGHRS and CDR2 YFSETQ come from the germline V gene. The V segment lost 0 bases and the J segment 5 bases; nucleotides outside the gene matches: 6. The CDR3 region has the DNA TGCGCCAGCAGCTTGGGATCAGGGGGCGAATATGGCTACACCTTC. This translates into CASSLGSGGEYGYTF.

V gene TRBV9 combines with J gene TRBJ1-3; D gene ambiguous. There are 15 residues in the CDR3. V was shortened by 0 bases and J by 2 bases, with 9 bases between the two germline ends. CDR1 and CDR2 from the germline V gene are SGDLS and YYNGEE. As DNA, the CDR3 is TGTGCCAGCAGCGTAGCATCGGTAACTGGAAACACCATATATTTT. Encoded protein: CASSVASVTGNTIYF.

This rearrangement joins TRBV7-2 to TRBJ2-7; 10 positions match TRBD2. The CDR3 contains 14 residues. Germline V gene sequence: CDR1 SGHTA, CDR2 FQGNSA. V dropped 1 base and J dropped 6; count of bases not matched to a gene: 3. As DNA, the CDR3 is TGTGCCAGCAGCTTAGAACTAGCGGGGCCCGAGCAGTACTTC. It translates to CASSLELAGPEQYF. The variable domain in full, with the rest retrieved from reference TRBV7-2 and TRBJ2-7, is GAGVSQSPSNKVTEKGKDVELRCDPISGHTALYWYRQSLGQGLEFLIYFQGNSAPDKSGLPSDRFSAERTGGSVSTLTIQRTQQEDSAVYLCASSLELAGPEQYFGPGTRLTVT.

This clone was seen only once. J is TRBJ2-7 and V is TRBV6-1, with TRBD1 identical over 8 bases. This CDR3 is 16 amino acids long. The V and J ends lost 3 bases and 5 bases, in that order; junction bases with no gene match: 12. CDR1 MNHNS and CDR2 SASEGT come from the germline V gene. CDR3 sequence (DNA): TGTGCCAGCAGTGACCCCCGAGGACAGGGCGACGACGAGCAGTACTTC. Residues: CASSDPRGQGDDEQYF.

This clone was detected only once. The rearrangement uses TRBV5-4 and TRBJ2-6; perhaps TRBD2 as D (6 bases). Germline V CDR1 and CDR2: SGHNT, YYREEE (reference sequence). The V end lost 4 bases, the J end lost 3 bases, and 11 bases lay between the germline ends. This CDR3 has 15 residues. CDR3 coding DNA: TGTGCCAGCAGCGATAGGAGGGTTGGGGCCAACGTCCTGACTTTC. Protein sequence: CASSDRRVGANVLTF.

The V call is TRBV18, the J call TRBJ2-6; TRBD1 aligns across 10 bases. CDR3 size: 18 residues. V was pared by 4 bases and J by 2 bases, with 8 bases of the junction left unmatched. Looked up from germline, CDR1 is KGHSH and CDR2 is LQKENI. The CDR3 sequence is CASSLGQGISAGANVLTF. CDR3 in DNA: TGTGCCAGCTCACTGGGACAGGGGATTTCTGCTGGGGCCAACGTCCTGACTTTC.

This clone has more than one count but fewer than ten. The chain employs TRBV7-9 and TRBJ1-1; D is undetermined. This CDR3 is built from 15 residues. The V and J ends lost 5 bases and 4 bases respectively, with 17 bases between them. Germline CDR1 reads SEHNR; CDR2 reads FQNEAQ (reference sequence). The CDR3 loop reads CASSPDRWEGTEAFF. The CDR3 nucleotides read TGTGCCAGCAGCCCGGATCGATGGGAGGGCACTGAAGCTTTCTTT. The full variable domain, with the rest looked up from reference TRBV7-9 and TRBJ1-1, is DTGVSQNPRHKITKRGQNVTFRCDPISEHNRLYWYRQTLGQGPEFLTYFQNEAQLEKSRLLSDRFSAERPKGSFSTLEIQRTEQGDSAMYLCASSPDRWEGTEAFFGQGTRLTVV.

The chain has TRBV7-3 and TRBJ2-1, with TRBD2 matching over 11 bases. After removal of 5 bases from V and 8 bases from J, the junction contained 8 bases not matched to a gene. The V gene's germline CDR1 is SGHTA and CDR2 FQGTGA. The CDR3 is 15 residues long. CDR3 amino acids: CASSPGTSGGDEQFF. CDR3 in DNA: TGTGCCAGCAGCCCGGGGACTAGCGGAGGGGATGAGCAGTTCTTC.

This clone was detected only a few times. The genes are TRBV6-4 and TRBJ2-7; 11 positions match TRBD2. The V and J ends lost 3 bases and 8 bases, in that order; junction bases with no gene match: 3. The CDR3 totals 13 residues. CDR1 MRHNA and CDR2 SNTAGT come from the germline V gene. DNA of the CDR3: TGTGCCAGCAGTGATTTAGCGGGGGGGAAGCAGTACTTC. Its protein is CASSDLAGGKQYF.

This clone has only a few counts. This rearrangement joins TRBV7-2 to TRBJ2-2, with a weak D call TRBD1 (6 bases). The CDR3 is made up of 14 amino acids. V was pared by 1 base and J by 5 bases, with 8 bases between. Germline V CDR1 and CDR2: SGHTA, FQGNSA. CDR3 in DNA: TGTGCCAGCAGCTTAGGGGGGCGGACCGGGGAGCTGTTTTTT. The encoded protein is CASSLGGRTGELFF.

The rearrangement joins TRBV28 to TRBJ1-1, with 10 bases aligning to TRBD1. In germline, CDR1 is MDHEN, CDR2 SYDVKM. V lost 4 bases and J lost 5; bases outside the gene matches: 4. There are 14 residues in the CDR3. CDR3 in amino acids: CASSSGQGKTEAFF. CDR3 DNA: TGTGCCAGCAGTTCGGGACAGGGGAAGACTGAAGCTTTCTTT. The full variable domain, with the rest looked up from reference TRBV28 and TRBJ1-1, is DVKVTQSSRYLVKRTGEKVFLECVQDMDHENMFWYRQDPGLGLRLIYFSYDVKMKEKGDIPEGYSVSREKKERFSLILESASTNQTSMYLCASSSGQGKTEAFFGQGTRLTVV.

On this clone: The DNA is left out, because the CDR3 cannot be placed on it with certainty; the CDR3 is given as TCRdb lists it. The identical CDR3 is also encoded by other nucleotide sequences in the sample. V gene TRBV6-5 combines with J gene TRBJ1-1. Germline V gives CDR1 MNHEY, CDR2 SVGAGI. The CDR3 extends over 15 residues, inclusive of both ends. Here the CDR3 reads CASSTWGGGNPEAFF.

The genes are TRBV28 and TRBJ1-1; TRBD1 matches at 8 bases. There are 13 residues in the CDR3. The germline V gene encodes CDR1 MDHEN and CDR2 SYDVKM. V was pared by 9 bases and J by 2 bases, with 5 bases of the junction left unmatched. As DNA, the CDR3 is TGTGCCAGTTTGACAGGGGTAAACACTGAAGCTTTCTTT. It specifies CASLTGVNTEAFF.

The chain carries TRBV4-3 and TRBJ1-2, with TRBD1 as a possible D gene (5 bases). Germline loops: CDR1 LGHNA, CDR2 YSLEER. The V end lost 0 bases, the J end lost 9 bases, and 8 bases lay between the germline ends. This CDR3 contains 12 residues. CDR3 amino acids: CASSQDRASYTF. In nucleotides, the CDR3 is TGCGCCAGCAGCCAAGACAGGGCGAGCTACACCTTC.

The V call is TRBV18, the J call TRBJ1-1, with D perhaps TRBD1 (6 bases). CDR1 is KGHSH, CDR2 LQKENI, per germline. This CDR3 is 15 amino acids long. V was clipped by 1 base and J by 6 bases, with 15 bases between them. CDR3: CASSPHTGLGAEAFF. The CDR3 region has the DNA TGTGCCAGCTCACCACATACAGGGCTGGGGGCTGAAGCTTTCTTT.

The CDR3 loop reads CASSTSGSYNEQFF. CDR3 in DNA: TGTGCCAGTTCTACTAGCGGGAGTTACAATGAGCAGTTCTTC. The chain uses TRBV27 and TRBJ2-1; 11 positions match TRBD2. The ends lost 9 bases at V and 4 bases at J; junction bases unmatched: 5. The germline gives CDR1 MNHEY, CDR2 SMNVEV (reference sequence). The CDR3 spans 14 residues.

The gene calls are TRBV19 and TRBJ2-3; 15 nucleotides align to TRBD2. This CDR3 spans 19 amino acids. Germline V gene sequence: CDR1 LNHDA, CDR2 SQIVND (reference sequence). The junction had 6 bases not matched to a gene; V was cut back by 2 bases and J by 0 bases. The CDR3 nucleotides are TGTGCCAGTAGTATAACCGGGACTAGCGGGGGGTCGAGCACAGATACGCAGTATTTT. Translation: CASSITGTSGGSSTDTQYF.

The rearrangement links TRBV18 to TRBJ2-5; unclear D gene. CDR1 is KGHSH and CDR2 is LQKENI in the germline V gene. This CDR3 has 13 residues. Trimming took off 3 bases at V and 5 bases at J, with 10 bases between the two ends. CDR3 residues: CASSPSLSETQYF. DNA for the CDR3: TGTGCCAGCTCACCCTCACTGTCGGAGACCCAGTACTTC.

J is TRBJ2-7 and V is TRBV11-3, with D perhaps matching TRBD2 (6 bases). CDR3 length: 15 amino acids. CDR1 is SGHNT and CDR2 is YENEEA in the germline V gene. The V gene lost 5 bases and the J gene lost 0 bases, with 14 bases spanning the gap. CDR3 protein: CASSPDGSSSYEQYF. The CDR3 region has the DNA TGTGCCAGCAGCCCTGACGGGAGTTCCTCCTACGAGCAGTACTTC.